This paragraph covers one T cell receptor beta chain sequence. Its antigen is not known. TCRdb reprocessed the 5' RACE reads with MiXCR, giving one entry per CDR3 protein. The sample holds a few hundred thousand distinct CDR3 sequences, more than 20% seen once. The data originate from a study of T-cell memory formation after mild COVID-19. Study findings and constraints: Clones from the second wave (peaking day 37) had unconfirmed SARS-CoV-2 specificity.

This CDR3 is 16 amino acids long. CDR1 and CDR2 from the germline V gene are ENHRY and SYGVKD. The V end was cut by 6 bases, the J end by 10 bases, with 25 bases between. This clonotype was sampled from an adult woman who had mild COVID-19 (a few samples of this study predate the infection). Cell type and time point are not known. The gene calls are TRBV10-3 and TRBJ2-1; TRBD1 might be the D (5 bases). Source material: PBMCs or a T cell subset sorted from them (not recorded which). The CDR3 DNA follows: TGTGCCATCAGCACCCCCTTCGTGAGCGACCAGGGAGAGCAGTTCTTC. Residues: CAISTPFVSDQGEQFF.